This T cell receptor beta chain comes out of a study of breast tumors, draining lymph nodes, adjacent tissues. The lymph nodes were axillary draining lymph nodes from breast cancer patients. A single record per CDR3 protein comes from TCRdb applying MiXCR to the multiplex PCR reads. The sample includes 150,000 to 200,000 distinct CDR3 sequences, 30% to 35% of them seen just once. This CDR3 has 15 amino acids. The V gene's germline CDR1 is MNHEY and CDR2 SVGAGI. On this clonotype: A much bigger clone sits one base away, suggesting this may be a read error.

The clonotype was recovered from a female donor with breast cancer. Some clones in this sample may be carry-over from other donors' samples. V usage is TRBV6-5 and J usage is TRBJ2-2, with D possibly called TRBD1 or TRBD2 (5 bases each). The source material was axillary lymph node tissue. The CDR3 DNA is TGTGCCAGCAGTTACAGGGGACCCTACACCGGGGAGCCGTTTTTT. Its protein is CASSYRGPYTGEPFF.